Sequencing of this T cell receptor beta chain was carried out in a study of T-cell memory formation after mild COVID-19. This clonotype was seen only a few times. Each CDR3 protein is one row after TCRdb ran MiXCR on the 5' RACE reads. The sample consists of tens of thousands of distinct CDR3 sequences, about 13% of them appearing once. This CDR3 region has 14 residues. Trimming took 0 bases from V and 0 from J, leaving 6 bases between them. In germline, CDR1 is SGHRS, CDR2 YFSETQ. Material: PBMCs or a T cell subset sorted from them (not recorded which). The rearrangement joins TRBV5-1 to TRBJ1-1, with no clear D. This clonotype originated in an adult woman who had mild COVID-19 (a few samples of this study predate the infection). Cell type and time point are not known. The CDR3 here is CASSLAFVNTEAFF. CDR3 sequence (DNA): TGCGCCAGCAGCTTGGCGTTTGTGAACACTGAAGCTTTCTTT. Full variable domain (remainder filled in from reference TRBV5-1 and TRBJ1-1): KAGVTQTPRYLIKTRGQQVTLSCSPISGHRSVSWYQQTPGQGLQFLFEYFSETQRNKGNFPGRFSGRQFSNSRSEMNVSTLELGDSALYLCASSLAFVNTEAFFGQGTRLTVV.